This record concerns one T cell receptor (beta chain) sequence. Its antigen is undetermined. The data are from a study of shared clonotypes between healthy human individuals. Study-level points and caveats: Naive CD4 clonotypes overlapped across a handful of donors at roughly 5.1%.

The material for each subset, its genomic DNA, was split evenly across several immunoSEQ plates. TCRdb's copy holds only in-frame clones and misses some; the assay was immunoSEQ multiplex PCR. The sample shows about 1 million clones, about 84% of them seen only once. The CDR3 is made up of 14 amino acids. V lost 8 bases and J lost 4; bases outside the gene matches: 8. Looked up from germline, CDR1 is SNHLY and CDR2 is FYNNEI. This sequence originates from a man younger than 35 in good health. Some clones in this sample may be carry-over from other donors' samples. The sample was memory CD4+ T cells from PBMCs. Subset described: CD45RA-negative fraction. V usage is TRBV2 and J usage is TRBJ2-1; 7 nucleotides align to TRBD2. The CDR3 DNA reads TGTGCCAGCGGCCTAGCGGAATTATACAATGAGCAGTTCTTC. This translates into CASGLAELYNEQFF.